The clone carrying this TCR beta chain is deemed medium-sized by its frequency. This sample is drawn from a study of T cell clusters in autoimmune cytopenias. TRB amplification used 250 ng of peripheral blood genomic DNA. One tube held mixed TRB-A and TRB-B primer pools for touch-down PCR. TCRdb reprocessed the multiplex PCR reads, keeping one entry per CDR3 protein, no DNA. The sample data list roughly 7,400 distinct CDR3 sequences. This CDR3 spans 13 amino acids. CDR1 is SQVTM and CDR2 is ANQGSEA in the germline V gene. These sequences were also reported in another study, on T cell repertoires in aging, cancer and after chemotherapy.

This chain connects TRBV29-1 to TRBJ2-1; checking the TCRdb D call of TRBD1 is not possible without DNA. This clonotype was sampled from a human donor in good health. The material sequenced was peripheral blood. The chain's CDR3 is CSTGTGDYNEQFF.